This TCR beta chain was documented in a study of blood T cell repertoires in COVID-19. V was cut by 0 bases and J by 0 bases, with 11 bases left in between. The CDR3 loop spans 17 amino acids. Germline V gene lookup returns CDR1 LGHDT and CDR2 YNNKEL (reference sequence). Sequenced by immunoSEQ multiplex PCR; TCRdb stores in-frame clones only, minus some. The sample lists some 65,000 clones, approximately 86% occurring once. This sequence was found in a man aged 35-49 years with COVID-19, enrolled during active disease. Sequencing used peripheral blood. V gene TRBV3-1 (or the pseudogene TRBV3-2) combines with J gene TRBJ2-2, with a tentative D call TRBD1 (6 bases). CDR3 nucleotide sequence: TGTGCCAGCAGCCAAGATGTAGGGACAACGAACACCGGGGAGCTGTTTTTT. It encodes CASSQDVGTTNTGELFF.